Sequencing of this T cell receptor (beta chain) was carried out in a study of cytomegalovirus exposure and HLA in healthy donors. Background on the study: Among the roughly 400 genotyped donors, around 85% were placed in the Caucasian-associated ancestry cluster.

The study ran its PCR with 60 Vbeta and 13 Jbeta primers. Assay used: immunoSEQ multiplex PCR; TCRdb lists only in-frame clones, some missing. The data hold under 150,000 clones, with around four fifths observed a single time. There were likely unrecorded immune exposures, though donors were nominally healthy when sampled. CDR3 length: 14 amino acids. Per germline, CDR1 SGHNT and CDR2 YYREEE (reference sequence). Trimming shortened V by 1 base and J by 9 bases, and 11 bases separated the two germline ends. The sample comprised PBMCs. The gene calls are TRBV5-4 and TRBJ1-6; TRBD1 is a possible D gene (6 bases). The origin of this receptor is a boy aged 2 to 9 in good health and CMV-seronegative. CDR3 in DNA: TGTGCCAGCAGCTTGACAGGGCAGGGTTCACCCCTCCACTTT. This codes for CASSLTGQGSPLHF.